The clone carrying this T cell receptor (beta chain) appeared a single time. A junction boundary mismatches the germline segment, possibly from a read error. PCR was performed using 60 Vbeta and 13 Jbeta primers. Clones were sequenced by immunoSEQ multiplex PCR, and TCRdb holds only the in-frame ones, with some missing. This sample has more than 100,000 clones; approximately 76% occur once, and the top ten carry approximately 28%. The data stem from a study of cytomegalovirus exposure and HLA in healthy donors. Study at large: An earlier analysis found some 100 million unique TCR beta sequences from approximately 190 million T cells.

The CDR3 loop spans 13 amino acids. Germline loops: CDR1 SGHVS, CDR2 FNYEAQ. The chain combines TRBV7-6 with TRBJ2-5; no clear D. The clonotype originates from a man in his 60s in good health and CMV-seropositive. Sequenced: PBMCs. CDR3 protein: CASSYGPQETRYF. CDR3 nucleotide sequence: TGTGCCAGCAGCTATGGGCCCCAAGAGACCCGGTACTTC. Drawing the rest from reference TRBV7-6 and TRBJ2-5, the complete variable domain is GAGVSQSPRYKVTKRGQDVALRCDPISGHVSLYWYRQALGQGPEFLTYFNYEAQQDKSGLPNDRFSAERPEGSISTLTIQRTEQRDSAMYRCASSYGPQETRYFGPGTRLLVL.